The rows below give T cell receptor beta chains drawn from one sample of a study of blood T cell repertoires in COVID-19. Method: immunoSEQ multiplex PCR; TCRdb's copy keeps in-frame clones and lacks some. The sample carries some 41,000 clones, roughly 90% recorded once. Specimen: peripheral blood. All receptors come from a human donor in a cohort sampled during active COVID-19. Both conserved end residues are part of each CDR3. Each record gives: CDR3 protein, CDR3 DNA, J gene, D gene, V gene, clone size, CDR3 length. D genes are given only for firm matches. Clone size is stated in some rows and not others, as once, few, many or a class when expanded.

cdr3_aa: CASSLTGTGGLYNEQFF
cdr3_nt: TGTGCCAGCAGCTTAACGGGGACAGGCGGACTCTACAATGAGCAGTTCTTC
j_call: TRBJ2-1
d_call: TRBD1
v_call: TRBV7-3
clone_size: -
cdr3_length: 17

cdr3_aa: CASRGYGPKQYF
cdr3_nt: TGTGCCAGCCGCGGCTACGGTCCAAAGCAGTACTTC
j_call: TRBJ2-7
d_call: -
v_call: TRBV27
clone_size: -
cdr3_length: 12

cdr3_aa: CATSREQGAKNIQYF
cdr3_nt: TGTGCCACCAGCAGAGAACAGGGGGCCAAAAACATTCAGTACTTC
j_call: TRBJ2-4
d_call: TRBD1
v_call: TRBV15
clone_size: -
cdr3_length: 15

cdr3_aa: CATSSGKRHHSNTGELFF
cdr3_nt: TGTGCCACCAGCAGCGGGAAAAGACACCACTCTAACACCGGGGAGCTGTTTTTT
j_call: TRBJ2-2
d_call: -
v_call: TRBV15
clone_size: -
cdr3_length: 18

cdr3_aa: CASWTGTLYGYTF
cdr3_nt: TGTGCCAGTTGGACAGGGACCCTTTATGGCTACACCTTC
j_call: TRBJ1-2
d_call: TRBD1
v_call: TRBV6-5
clone_size: -
cdr3_length: 13

cdr3_aa: CASSLRKGESSPLHF
cdr3_nt: TGTGCCAGCAGCTTAAGGAAGGGGGAGAGTTCACCCCTCCACTTT
j_call: TRBJ1-6
d_call: -
v_call: TRBV7-2
clone_size: -
cdr3_length: 15

cdr3_aa: CASSLGQGFYNSPLHF
cdr3_nt: TGCGCCAGCAGTTTGGGACAGGGGTTTTATAATTCACCCCTCCACTTT
j_call: TRBJ1-6
d_call: TRBD1
v_call: TRBV5-1
clone_size: -
cdr3_length: 16

cdr3_aa: CASSGDRGSYEQYF
cdr3_nt: TGTGCCAGCAGTGGGGACAGGGGATCGTACGAGCAGTACTTC
j_call: TRBJ2-7
d_call: TRBD1
v_call: TRBV25-1
clone_size: -
cdr3_length: 14

cdr3_aa: CAGRPGQVRSPLHF
cdr3_nt: TGTGCCGGGAGGCCGGGACAGGTAAGATCACCCCTCCACTTT
j_call: TRBJ1-6
d_call: TRBD1
v_call: TRBV24-1
clone_size: -
cdr3_length: 14

cdr3_aa: CAIAFGQLNTEAFF
cdr3_nt: TGTGCCATCGCGTTCGGACAGCTTAACACTGAAGCTTTCTTT
j_call: TRBJ1-1
d_call: -
v_call: TRBV10-3
clone_size: -
cdr3_length: 14

cdr3_aa: CASSYRYGYTF
cdr3_nt: TGTGCCAGCAGTTACCGCTATGGCTACACCTTC
j_call: TRBJ1-2
d_call: -
v_call: TRBV6-2/TRBV6-3
clone_size: few
cdr3_length: 11

cdr3_aa: CASSLAAAGQETQYF
cdr3_nt: TGCGCCAGCAGCTTGGCCGCGGCGGGACAAGAGACCCAGTACTTC
j_call: TRBJ2-5
d_call: -
v_call: TRBV5-1
clone_size: once
cdr3_length: 15

cdr3_aa: CASSLSQRGGTDTQYF
cdr3_nt: TGTGCCAGCAGCTTAAGCCAGCGGGGGGGTACAGATACGCAGTATTTT
j_call: TRBJ2-3
d_call: TRBD2
v_call: TRBV11-2
clone_size: -
cdr3_length: 16

cdr3_aa: CASSSGTGSAEQYF
cdr3_nt: TGTGCCAGCAGCAGTGGGACAGGGTCGGCCGAGCAGTACTTC
j_call: TRBJ2-7
d_call: TRBD1
v_call: TRBV11-3
clone_size: -
cdr3_length: 14

cdr3_aa: CASSLAGADKADTQYF
cdr3_nt: TGTGCCAGCAGCTTAGCGGGGGCCGACAAAGCAGATACGCAGTATTTT
j_call: TRBJ2-3
d_call: -
v_call: TRBV7-8
clone_size: few
cdr3_length: 16

cdr3_aa: CATSDPRGAGDTQYF
cdr3_nt: TGTGCCACCAGTGACCCTCGGGGGGCCGGGGATACGCAGTATTTT
j_call: TRBJ2-3
d_call: -
v_call: TRBV24-1
clone_size: -
cdr3_length: 15

cdr3_aa: CASSRTSGARNEQFF
cdr3_nt: TGTGCCAGCAGTCGGACTAGCGGGGCCAGAAATGAGCAGTTCTTC
j_call: TRBJ2-1
d_call: TRBD2
v_call: TRBV6-5
clone_size: -
cdr3_length: 15

cdr3_aa: CATTSDSNSYEQYF
cdr3_nt: TGTGCCACAACCTCGGACAGCAACTCCTACGAGCAGTACTTC
j_call: TRBJ2-7
d_call: -
v_call: TRBV11-2
clone_size: -
cdr3_length: 14

cdr3_aa: CASSFRQEETQYF
cdr3_nt: TGTGCCAGCAGTTTTCGGCAGGAAGAGACCCAGTACTTC
j_call: TRBJ2-5
d_call: -
v_call: TRBV12-3/TRBV12-4
clone_size: -
cdr3_length: 13

cdr3_aa: CASSLFMNEQFF
cdr3_nt: TGTGCCAGCAGCTTATTTATGAATGAGCAGTTCTTC
j_call: TRBJ2-1
d_call: -
v_call: TRBV7-2
clone_size: -
cdr3_length: 12

cdr3_aa: CASSSGQGYTGELFF
cdr3_nt: TGTGCCAGCAGCTCGGGACAGGGGTACACCGGGGAGCTGTTTTTT
j_call: TRBJ2-2
d_call: TRBD1
v_call: TRBV7-9
clone_size: few
cdr3_length: 15

cdr3_aa: CASSRGTAAKDEKLFF
cdr3_nt: TGCGCCAGCAGCCGGGGGACAGCCGCAAAGGATGAAAAACTGTTTTTT
j_call: TRBJ1-4
d_call: TRBD1
v_call: TRBV4-1
clone_size: few
cdr3_length: 16

cdr3_aa: CASSSTGENYGYTF
cdr3_nt: TGTGCCAGCAGCTCGACAGGGGAAAACTATGGCTACACCTTC
j_call: TRBJ1-2
d_call: TRBD1
v_call: TRBV13
clone_size: -
cdr3_length: 14

cdr3_aa: CASSVVVSADGELFF
cdr3_nt: TGTGCCAGCAGCGTAGTGGTTAGCGCCGACGGGGAGCTGTTTTTT
j_call: TRBJ2-2
d_call: -
v_call: TRBV9
clone_size: -
cdr3_length: 15

cdr3_aa: CASSLTAGANTGELFF
cdr3_nt: TGTGCCAGCAGCTTAACTGCGGGGGCGAACACCGGGGAGCTGTTTTTT
j_call: TRBJ2-2
d_call: TRBD2
v_call: TRBV7-3
clone_size: -
cdr3_length: 16

cdr3_aa: CASSPGLAEETQYF
cdr3_nt: TGTGCCAGCTCACCTGGACTAGCTGAGGAGACCCAGTACTTC
j_call: TRBJ2-5
d_call: TRBD2
v_call: TRBV18
clone_size: -
cdr3_length: 14

cdr3_aa: CASSSLAVQETQYF
cdr3_nt: TGTGCCAGCAGCTCGCTAGCGGTTCAAGAGACCCAGTACTTC
j_call: TRBJ2-5
d_call: TRBD2
v_call: TRBV7-8
clone_size: once
cdr3_length: 14

cdr3_aa: CASSLTGSGSGYTF
cdr3_nt: TGTGCCAGCAGCTTAACAGGTAGCGGTTCCGGCTACACCTTC
j_call: TRBJ1-2
d_call: -
v_call: TRBV5-4
clone_size: -
cdr3_length: 14

cdr3_aa: CASSPPNDRGGYEQYF
cdr3_nt: TGTGCCAGCAGCCCTCCTAATGACAGGGGGGGTTACGAGCAGTACTTC
j_call: TRBJ2-7
d_call: TRBD1
v_call: TRBV4-2
clone_size: once
cdr3_length: 16

cdr3_aa: CASSPTAEYEQYF
cdr3_nt: TGTGCCAGCAGCCCAACGGCGGAATACGAGCAGTACTTC
j_call: TRBJ2-7
d_call: -
v_call: TRBV9
clone_size: -
cdr3_length: 13